The text below deals with one T cell receptor beta chain. Antigen specificity is unknown. These data originate in a study of cytomegalovirus exposure and HLA in healthy donors. Whole-study results and caveats: Fewer N-insertions than the approximately 700-donor mean were reportedly shown by an Asian-associated ancestry cluster in a later analysis. Confirmation was obtained in vitro that a few CMV-associated chains are specific for CMV antigens. A missense DCLRE1C variant was associated with V- and J-gene trimming of TCR beta chains in a later analysis, and an independent cohort replicated the association.

60 Vbeta and 13 Jbeta primers were used in PCR. The data were produced by immunoSEQ multiplex PCR, yet TCRdb's version contains in-frame clones alone and is incomplete. The repertoire includes about 200,000 clones, 75% to 85% of them detected once, and over 1.5% sits in the top ten. Germline V gene lookup returns CDR1 ENHRY and CDR2 SYGVKD. This CDR3 spans 13 amino acids. V was cut by 2 bases and J by 4 bases, with 8 bases left in between. This chain joins TRBV10-3 and TRBJ2-5; D unresolved. Sequenced input: PBMCs. This clonotype originated in a girl aged 10 to 17 in good health and CMV-seropositive. CDR3 DNA sequence: TGTGCCATCAGTGAGCGGCAGGTAGAGACCCAGTACTTC. Residues: CAISERQVETQYF.